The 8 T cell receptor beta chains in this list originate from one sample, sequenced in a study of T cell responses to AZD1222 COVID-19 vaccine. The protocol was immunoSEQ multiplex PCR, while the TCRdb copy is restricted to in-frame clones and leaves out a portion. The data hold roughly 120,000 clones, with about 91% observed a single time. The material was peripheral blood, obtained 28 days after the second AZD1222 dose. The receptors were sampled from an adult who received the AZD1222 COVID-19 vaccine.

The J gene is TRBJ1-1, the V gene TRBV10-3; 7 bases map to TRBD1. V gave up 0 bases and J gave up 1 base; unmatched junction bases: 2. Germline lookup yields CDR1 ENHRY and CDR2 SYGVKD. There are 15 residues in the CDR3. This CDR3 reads CAISESRDRNTEAFF. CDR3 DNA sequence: TGTGCCATCAGTGAGTCACGGGACAGGAACACTGAAGCTTTCTTT.

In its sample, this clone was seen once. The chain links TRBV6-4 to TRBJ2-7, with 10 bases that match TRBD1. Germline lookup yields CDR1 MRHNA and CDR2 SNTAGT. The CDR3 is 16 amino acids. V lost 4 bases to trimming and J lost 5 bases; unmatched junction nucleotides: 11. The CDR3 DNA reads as TGTGCCAGCAGTGGGAAGAGGGACAGGGGAGTGAACGAGCAGTACTTC. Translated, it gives CASSGKRDRGVNEQYF.

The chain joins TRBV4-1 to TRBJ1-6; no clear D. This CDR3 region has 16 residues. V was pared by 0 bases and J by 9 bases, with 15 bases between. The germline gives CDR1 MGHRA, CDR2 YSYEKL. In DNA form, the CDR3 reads TGCGCCAGCAGCCAAGAAGGTCGGAGTTGGGGTTCACCCCTCCACTTT. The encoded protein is CASSQEGRSWGSPLHF.

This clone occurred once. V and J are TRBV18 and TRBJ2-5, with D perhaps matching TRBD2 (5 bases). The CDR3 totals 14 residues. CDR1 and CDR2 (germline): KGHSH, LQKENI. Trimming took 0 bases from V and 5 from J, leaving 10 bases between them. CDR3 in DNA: TGTGCCAGCTCACCACCCACGCGGGCGGAGACCCAGTACTTC. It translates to CASSPPTRAETQYF.

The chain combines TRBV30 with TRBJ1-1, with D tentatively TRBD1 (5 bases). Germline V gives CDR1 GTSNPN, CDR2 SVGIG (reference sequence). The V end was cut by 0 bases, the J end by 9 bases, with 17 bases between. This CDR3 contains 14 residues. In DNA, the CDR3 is TGTGCCTGGAGTGTCCAGTCCGCGGGGCGGCAAGCTTTCTTT. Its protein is CAWSVQSAGRQAFF.

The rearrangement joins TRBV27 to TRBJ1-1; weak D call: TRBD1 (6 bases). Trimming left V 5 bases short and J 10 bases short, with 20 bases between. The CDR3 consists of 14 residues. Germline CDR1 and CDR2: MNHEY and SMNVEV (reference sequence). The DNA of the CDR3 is TGTGCCAGCAGTGGACGTATGGGACACCTGGGAGCTTTCTTT. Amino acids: CASSGRMGHLGAFF.

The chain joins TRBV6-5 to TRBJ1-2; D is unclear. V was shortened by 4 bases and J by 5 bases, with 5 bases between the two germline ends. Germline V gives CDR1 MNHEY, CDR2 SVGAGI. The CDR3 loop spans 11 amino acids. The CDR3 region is CASSLGYGYTF. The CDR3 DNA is TGTGCCAGCAGTTTGGGGTATGGCTACACCTTC.

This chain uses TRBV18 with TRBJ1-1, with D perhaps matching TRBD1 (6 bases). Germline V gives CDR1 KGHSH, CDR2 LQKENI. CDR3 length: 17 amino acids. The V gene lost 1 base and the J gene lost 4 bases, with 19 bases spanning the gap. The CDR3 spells CASSPRAMGGPGTEAFF. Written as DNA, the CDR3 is TGTGCCAGCTCACCACGTGCCATGGGGGGCCCGGGCACTGAAGCTTTCTTT. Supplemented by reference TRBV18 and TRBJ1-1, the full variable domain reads NAGVMQNPRHLVRRRGQEARLRCSPMKGHSHVYWYRQLPEEGLKFMVYLQKENIIDESGMPKERFSAEFPKEGPSILRIQQVVRGDSAAYFCASSPRAMGGPGTEAFFGQGTRLTVV.